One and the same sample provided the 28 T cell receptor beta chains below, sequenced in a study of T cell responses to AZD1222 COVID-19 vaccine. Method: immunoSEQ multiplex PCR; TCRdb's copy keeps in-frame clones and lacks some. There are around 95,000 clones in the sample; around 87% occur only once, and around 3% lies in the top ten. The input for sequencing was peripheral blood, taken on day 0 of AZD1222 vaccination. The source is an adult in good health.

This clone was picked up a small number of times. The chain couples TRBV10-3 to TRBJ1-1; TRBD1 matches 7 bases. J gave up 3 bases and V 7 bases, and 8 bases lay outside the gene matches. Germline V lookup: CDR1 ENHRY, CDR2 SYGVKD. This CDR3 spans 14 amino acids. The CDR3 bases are TGTGCCATCACTGCTAAGGGGGCTGACACTGAAGCTTTCTTT. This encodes CAITAKGADTEAFF.

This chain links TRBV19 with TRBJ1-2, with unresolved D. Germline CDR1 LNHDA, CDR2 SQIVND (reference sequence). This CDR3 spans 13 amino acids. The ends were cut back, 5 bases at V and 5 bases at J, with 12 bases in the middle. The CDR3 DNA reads TGTGCCAGTAGTGCTCCCCCCGGTTATGGCTACACCTTC. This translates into CASSAPPGYGYTF. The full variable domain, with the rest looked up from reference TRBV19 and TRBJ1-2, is DGGITQSPKYLFRKEGQNVTLSCEQNLNHDAMYWYRQDPGQGLRLIYYSQIVNDFQKGDIAEGYSVSREKKESFPLTVTSAQKNPTAFYLCASSAPPGYGYTFGSGTRLTVV.

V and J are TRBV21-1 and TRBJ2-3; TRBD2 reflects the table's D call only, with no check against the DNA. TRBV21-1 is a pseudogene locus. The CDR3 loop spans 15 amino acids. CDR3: CASSKNGRSGDTQYF. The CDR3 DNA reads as TGTGCCAGCAGCAAAAACGGGAGATCAGGCGATACGCAGTATTTT.

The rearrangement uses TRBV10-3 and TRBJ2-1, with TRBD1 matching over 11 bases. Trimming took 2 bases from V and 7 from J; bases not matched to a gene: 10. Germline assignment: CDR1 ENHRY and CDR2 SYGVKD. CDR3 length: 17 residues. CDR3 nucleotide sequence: TGTGCCATCAGTGAGAACCCGGGACAGGGGGTACATAATGAGCAGTTCTTC. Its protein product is CAISENPGQGVHNEQFF.

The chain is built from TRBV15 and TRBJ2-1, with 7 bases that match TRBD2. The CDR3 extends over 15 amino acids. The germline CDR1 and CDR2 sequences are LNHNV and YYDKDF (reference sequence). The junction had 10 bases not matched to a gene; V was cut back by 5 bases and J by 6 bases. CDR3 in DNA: TGTGCCACCAGCCCTCGGGACTACCTATCCAATGAGCAGTTCTTC. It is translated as CATSPRDYLSNEQFF.

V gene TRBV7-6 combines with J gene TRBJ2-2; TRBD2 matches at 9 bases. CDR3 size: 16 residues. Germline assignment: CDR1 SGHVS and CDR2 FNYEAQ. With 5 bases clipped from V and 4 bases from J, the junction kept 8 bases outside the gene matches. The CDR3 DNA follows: TGTGCCAGCAGCCTGCGGGGGGGCCAGGGCACCGGGGAGCTGTTTTTT. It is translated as CASSLRGGQGTGELFF.

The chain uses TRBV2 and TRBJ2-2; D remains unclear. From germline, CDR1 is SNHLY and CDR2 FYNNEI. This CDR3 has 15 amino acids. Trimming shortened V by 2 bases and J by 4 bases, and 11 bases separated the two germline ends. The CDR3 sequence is CASSETDSTTGELFF. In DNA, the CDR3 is TGTGCCAGCAGTGAAACGGATTCTACCACCGGGGAGCTGTTTTTT.

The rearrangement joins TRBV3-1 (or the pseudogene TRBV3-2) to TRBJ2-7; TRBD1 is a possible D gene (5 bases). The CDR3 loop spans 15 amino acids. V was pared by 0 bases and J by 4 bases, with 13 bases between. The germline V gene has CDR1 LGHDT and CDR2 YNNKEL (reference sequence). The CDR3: CASSQDARQQYEQYF. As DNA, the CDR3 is TGTGCCAGCAGCCAAGATGCGAGACAGCAATACGAGCAGTACTTC.

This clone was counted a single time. The CDR3 loop reads CASSKQVQETQYF. CDR3 coding DNA: TGCGCCAGCAGCAAACAGGTACAAGAGACCCAGTACTTC. The chain couples TRBV5-1 to TRBJ2-5; maybe TRBD1 (5 bases). This CDR3 is built from 13 residues. The germline V and J ends were trimmed by 4 bases and 2 bases, with 9 bases remaining between them. Germline V gene data show CDR1 as SGHRS and CDR2 as YFSETQ.

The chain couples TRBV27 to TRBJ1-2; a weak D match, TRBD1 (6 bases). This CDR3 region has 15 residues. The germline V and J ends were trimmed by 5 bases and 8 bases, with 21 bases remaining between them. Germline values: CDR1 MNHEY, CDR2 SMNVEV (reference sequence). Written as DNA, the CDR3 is TGTGCCAGCAGTACCTCCGGAGGGGGGGCTATAGGCTACACCTTC. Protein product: CASSTSGGGAIGYTF.

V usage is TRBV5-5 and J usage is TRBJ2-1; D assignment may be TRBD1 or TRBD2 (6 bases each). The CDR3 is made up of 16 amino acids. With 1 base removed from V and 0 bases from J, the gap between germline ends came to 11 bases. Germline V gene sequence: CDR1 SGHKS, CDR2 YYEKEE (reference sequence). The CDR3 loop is CASSLQGRGSYNEQFF. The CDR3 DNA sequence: TGTGCCAGCAGCTTGCAGGGGCGGGGCTCCTACAATGAGCAGTTCTTC.

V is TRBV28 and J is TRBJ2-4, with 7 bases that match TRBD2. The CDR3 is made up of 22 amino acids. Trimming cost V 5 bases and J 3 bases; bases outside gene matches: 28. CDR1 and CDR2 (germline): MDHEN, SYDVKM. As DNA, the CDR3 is TGTGCCAGCAGTGTACCCCCTTGGGCTAGCGGAGTACCTAACGGGGACAAAAACATTCAGTACTTC. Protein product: CASSVPPWASGVPNGDKNIQYF.

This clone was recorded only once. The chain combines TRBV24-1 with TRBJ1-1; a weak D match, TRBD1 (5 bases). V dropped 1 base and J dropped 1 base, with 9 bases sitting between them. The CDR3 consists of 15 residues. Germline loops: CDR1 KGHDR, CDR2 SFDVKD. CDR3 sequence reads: CATSDFLGENTEAFF. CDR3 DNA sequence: TGTGCCACCAGTGATTTTCTGGGGGAGAACACTGAAGCTTTCTTT.

CDR3 protein: CASSLARISSYEQYF. DNA of the CDR3: TGTGCCAGCAGCTTAGCCAGGATCAGCTCCTACGAGCAGTACTTC. This chain links TRBV7-8 with TRBJ2-7; the D is unclear. CDR1 is SGHVS, CDR2 FQNEAQ, per germline. Trimming left V 0 bases short and J 0 bases short, with 9 bases between. The CDR3 is made up of 15 amino acids.

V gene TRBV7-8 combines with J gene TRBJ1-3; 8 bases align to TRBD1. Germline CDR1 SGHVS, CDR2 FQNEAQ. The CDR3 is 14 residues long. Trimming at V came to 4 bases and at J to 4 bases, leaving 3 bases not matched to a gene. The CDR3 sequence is CASSSGQVGNTIYF. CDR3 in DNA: TGTGCCAGCAGCTCGGGACAGGTCGGAAACACCATATATTTT.

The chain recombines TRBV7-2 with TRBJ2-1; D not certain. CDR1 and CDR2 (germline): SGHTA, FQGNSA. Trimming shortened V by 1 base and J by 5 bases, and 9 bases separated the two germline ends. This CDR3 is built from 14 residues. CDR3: CASSLVARNNEQFF. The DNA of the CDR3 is TGTGCCAGCAGCTTAGTGGCAAGGAACAATGAGCAGTTCTTC.

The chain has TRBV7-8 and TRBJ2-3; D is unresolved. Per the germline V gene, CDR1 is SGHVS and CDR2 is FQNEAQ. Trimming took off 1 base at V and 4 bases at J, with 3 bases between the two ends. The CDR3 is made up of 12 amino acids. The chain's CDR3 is CASSLEPDTQYF. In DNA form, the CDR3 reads TGTGCCAGCAGCTTAGAACCAGATACGCAGTATTTT.

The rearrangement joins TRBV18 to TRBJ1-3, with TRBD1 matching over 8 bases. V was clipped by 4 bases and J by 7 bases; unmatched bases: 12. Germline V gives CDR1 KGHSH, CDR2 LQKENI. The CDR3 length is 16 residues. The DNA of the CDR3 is TGTGCCAGCTCACAGGGGACAGGTGGGCTTCGCAACACCATATATTTT. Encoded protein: CASSQGTGGLRNTIYF.

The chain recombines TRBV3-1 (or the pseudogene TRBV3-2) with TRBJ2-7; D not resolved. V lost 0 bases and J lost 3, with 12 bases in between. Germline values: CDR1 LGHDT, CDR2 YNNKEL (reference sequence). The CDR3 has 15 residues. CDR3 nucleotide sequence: TGTGCCAGCAGCCAAGATCGAGGAACGCTCTACGAGCAGTACTTC. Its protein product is CASSQDRGTLYEQYF.

CDR3 sequence (DNA): TGTGCCAGCAGTTACTCCCGCCTAGCGGGGTGGTACTTC. It translates to CASSYSRLAGWYF. This chain uses TRBV6-6 with TRBJ2-7; 9 bases are a match to TRBD2. Germline loops: CDR1 MNHNY, CDR2 SVGAGI (reference sequence). This CDR3 region has 13 residues. Losses at the gene ends were 0 bases for V and 12 bases for J; bases not matched to a gene: 6.

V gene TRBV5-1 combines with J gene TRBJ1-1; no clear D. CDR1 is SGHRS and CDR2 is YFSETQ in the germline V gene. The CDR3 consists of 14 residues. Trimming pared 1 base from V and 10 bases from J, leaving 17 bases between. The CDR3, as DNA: TGCGCCAGCAGCTTGTCCCTCCTCGAGATGGGAGCTTTCTTT. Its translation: CASSLSLLEMGAFF.

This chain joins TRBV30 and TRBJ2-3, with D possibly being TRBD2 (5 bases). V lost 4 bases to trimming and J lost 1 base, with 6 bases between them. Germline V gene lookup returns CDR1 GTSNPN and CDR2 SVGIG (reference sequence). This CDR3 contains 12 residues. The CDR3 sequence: CAWNGGTDTQYF. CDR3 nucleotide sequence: TGTGCCTGGAACGGGGGCACAGATACGCAGTATTTT.

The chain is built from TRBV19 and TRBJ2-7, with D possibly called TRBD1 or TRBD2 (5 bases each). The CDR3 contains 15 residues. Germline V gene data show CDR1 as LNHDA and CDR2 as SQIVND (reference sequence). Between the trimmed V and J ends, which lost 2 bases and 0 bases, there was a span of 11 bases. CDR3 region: CASSISRGDSYEQYF. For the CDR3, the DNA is TGTGCCAGTAGTATATCCCGAGGGGACTCCTACGAGCAGTACTTC.

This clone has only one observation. The CDR3 DNA is TGTGCCTGGGACAGTCAGGCGGTATTCTCTTCACCCCTCCACTTT. Its protein is CAWDSQAVFSSPLHF. The chain has TRBV30 and TRBJ1-6; D is perhaps TRBD1 (5 bases). The CDR3 is 15 amino acids. V lost 5 bases and J lost 9, with 20 bases in between. CDR1 and CDR2 (germline): GTSNPN, SVGIG (reference sequence).

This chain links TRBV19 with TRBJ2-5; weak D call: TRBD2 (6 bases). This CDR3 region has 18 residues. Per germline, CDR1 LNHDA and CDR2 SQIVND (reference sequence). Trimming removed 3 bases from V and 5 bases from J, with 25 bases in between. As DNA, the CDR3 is TGTGCCAGTAGTATGGGGAAGAGCTTCGGGGGTGAACAGGAGACCCAGTACTTC. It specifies CASSMGKSFGGEQETQYF.

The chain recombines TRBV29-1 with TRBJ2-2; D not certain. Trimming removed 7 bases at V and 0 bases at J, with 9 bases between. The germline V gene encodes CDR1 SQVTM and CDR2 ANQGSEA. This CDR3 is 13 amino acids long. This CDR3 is CSARRSNTGELFF. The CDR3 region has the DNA TGCAGCGCTAGGCGCTCGAACACCGGGGAGCTGTTTTTT.

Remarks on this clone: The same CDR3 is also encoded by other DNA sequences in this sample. The CDR3 protein is CASSLGPSYEQYF. CDR3 coding DNA: TGTGCCAGCAGCTTAGGTCCGTCCTACGAGCAGTACTTC. J is TRBJ2-7 and V is TRBV11-2; unclear D gene. The CDR3 runs to 13 residues. In germline, CDR1 is SGHAT, CDR2 FQNNGV. Trimming removed 1 base at V and 1 base at J, with 5 bases between. Drawing the rest from reference TRBV11-2 and TRBJ2-7, the complete variable domain is EAGVAQSPRYKIIEKRQSVAFWCNPISGHATLYWYQQILGQGPKLLIQFQNNGVVDDSQLPKDRFSAERLKGVDSTLKIQPAKLEDSAVYLCASSLGPSYEQYFGPGTRLTVT.

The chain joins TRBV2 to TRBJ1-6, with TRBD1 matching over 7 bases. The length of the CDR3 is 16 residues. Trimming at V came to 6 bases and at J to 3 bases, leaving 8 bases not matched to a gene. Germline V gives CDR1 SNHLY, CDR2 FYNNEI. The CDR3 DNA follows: TGTGCCAGCAGAAACAGGGGAGAAGGCTATAATTCACCCCTCCACTTT. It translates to CASRNRGEGYNSPLHF.